Listed below are T cell receptor beta chains from one sample, sequenced in a study of T-cell reconstitution after alpha-beta-depleted transplantation in children. TCRdb recomputed calls from the PCR reads with MiXCR, one row per CDR3 protein. The table lists 350,000 to 500,000 distinct CDR3 sequences, 43% of them singletons. The sequenced sample was PBMCs, obtained before TCRalphabeta/CD19-depleted stem cell transplant. These receptors were collected from a girl under 10 years old with aplastic anemia, due to receive a stem cell transplant. Both conserved end residues are part of each CDR3. The D gene is left open where the match is weak. The size field is filled for only some rows; it gives once, few, many or a size class.

cdr3_aa	cdr3_nt	clone_size	j_call	v_call	d_call
CASSDDRERGQFF	TGTGCCAGCAGCGATGACAGGGAGAGGGGGCAGTTCTTC	NA	TRBJ2-1	TRBV7-9	TRBD1
CSARDPTGASVQQPQHF	TGCAGTGCTAGAGATCCGACAGGAGCTTCCGTCCAACAGCCCCAGCATTTT	few	TRBJ1-5	TRBV20-1	NA
CASSFETGGRRETQYF	TGTGCCAGCAGCTTCGAGACAGGGGGCAGACGAGAGACCCAGTACTTC	NA	TRBJ2-5	TRBV7-6	TRBD1
CASSLGLNYEQYF	TGTGCCAGCAGTTTAGGGCTAAACTACGAGCAGTACTTC	few	TRBJ2-7	TRBV12-3/TRBV12-4	NA
CASSIQTGLGSEQYF	TGCGCCAGCAGTATCCAGACGGGTTTAGGGAGCGAGCAGTACTTC	few	TRBJ2-7	TRBV4-1	NA
CASSPPTRRDQETQYF	TGTGCCAGCAGCCCCCCTACTAGACGAGACCAAGAGACCCAGTACTTC	few	TRBJ2-5	TRBV7-9	NA
CASSLLAGRMNEQFF	TGTGCCAGCAGCCTTCTTGCGGGGAGGATGAATGAGCAGTTCTTC	NA	TRBJ2-1	TRBV7-8	NA
CASSRTGEGEQYF	TGTGCCAGCAGTCGGACAGGGGAAGGCGAGCAGTACTTC	NA	TRBJ2-7	TRBV6-1	TRBD1
CASSVQGSQPQHF	TGTGCCAGCAGTGTCCAGGGATCCCAGCCCCAGCATTTT	many	TRBJ1-5	TRBV6-6	NA
CASSPGRGPYEQYF	TGTGCCAGCAGCCCCGGCCGGGGCCCCTACGAGCAGTACTTC	many	TRBJ2-7	TRBV7-6	NA
CASSISSQRHEQFF	TGTGCCAGTAGTATCAGCAGTCAGCGCCATGAGCAGTTCTTC	NA	TRBJ2-1	TRBV19	NA
CASSLSGRRTEAFF	TGTGCCAGCAGCTTGTCGGGTAGACGGACTGAAGCTTTCTTT	many	TRBJ1-1	TRBV5-6	NA
CSVGGDGTEAFF	TGCAGTGTGGGGGGGGACGGGACTGAAGCTTTCTTT	once	TRBJ1-1	TRBV20-1	NA
CASSPQLSDTEAFF	TGTGCCAGCAGCCCCCAATTGAGCGACACTGAAGCTTTCTTT	few	TRBJ1-1	TRBV3-1	NA
CASSLAGLIYEQYF	TGTGCCAGCAGTTTAGCCGGACTGATATACGAGCAGTACTTC	NA	TRBJ2-7	TRBV12-3/TRBV12-4	NA
CASSFDWGSAYEQYF	TGTGCCAGCAGCTTTGATTGGGGTAGTGCCTACGAGCAGTACTTC	NA	TRBJ2-7	TRBV11-2	NA
CASSLEVAGGFNEQFF	TGTGCCAGCAGCTTAGAAGTAGCGGGAGGCTTCAATGAGCAGTTCTTC	many	TRBJ2-1	TRBV7-6	TRBD2
CASSPEAAGGSYNEKLFF	TGTGCCAGCAGCCCAGAGGCGGCAGGGGGATCCTATAATGAAAAACTGTTTTTT	once	TRBJ1-4	TRBV7-6	TRBD1
CASSYLGGPYGYTF	TGTGCCAGCAGCTACCTTGGGGGGCCCTATGGCTACACCTTC	many	TRBJ1-2	TRBV7-2	NA
CATSRTRAGSTDTQYF	TGTGCCACCAGCAGAACCCGGGCAGGGAGCACAGATACGCAGTATTTT	NA	TRBJ2-3	TRBV15	NA
CASSSQGQGRNELFF	TGTGCCAGCAGCAGTCAGGGACAGGGTCGCAATGAGCTGTTCTTC	NA	TRBJ2-1	TRBV3-1	TRBD1
CASSWTSLNTGELFF	TGTGCCAGCAGTTGGACCTCACTAAACACCGGGGAGCTGTTTTTT	NA	TRBJ2-2	TRBV6-5	NA
CASSRGLAGAPSIEQFF	TGTGCCAGCAGCCGCGGACTAGCGGGAGCGCCCTCGATTGAGCAGTTCTTC	NA	TRBJ2-1	TRBV7-6	TRBD2
CASSPTSGGSYNEQFF	TGCGCCAGCAGCCCGACTAGCGGGGGTTCCTACAATGAGCAGTTCTTC	NA	TRBJ2-1	TRBV5-1	TRBD2
CASSLEASPDTQYF	TGCGCCAGCAGCTTGGAGGCTAGCCCAGATACGCAGTATTTT	few	TRBJ2-3	TRBV5-1	NA
CASSSGQGHEKLFF	TGCGCCAGCAGCTCCGGACAGGGACACGAAAAACTGTTTTTT	many	TRBJ1-4	TRBV5-1	TRBD1
CASSPSGAQPQHF	TGCGCCAGCAGCCCCTCAGGGGCCCAGCCCCAGCATTTT	few	TRBJ1-5	TRBV5-1	NA